The 6 T cell receptor beta chains below were found in one sample sequenced in a study of cytomegalovirus exposure and HLA in healthy donors. Produced via immunoSEQ multiplex PCR; TCRdb's table is partial and in-frame only. The profile shows almost 200,000 clones, roughly three quarters of them singletons. The sequenced sample was PBMCs. The receptor set was obtained from a woman aged 25-40 years in good health and CMV-seronegative.

This clone was counted at least ten times. This sequence joins TRBV19 and TRBJ1-2; maybe TRBD1 (5 bases). V lost 8 bases to trimming and J lost 3 bases, with 10 bases between them. This CDR3 region has 12 residues. Germline CDR1 and CDR2: LNHDA and SQIVND (reference sequence). Here the CDR3 DNA reads TGTGCCAGTGGACACGGGTACTATGGCTACACCTTC. It encodes CASGHGYYGYTF.

The chain carries TRBV18 and TRBJ1-1, with no clear D. The ends were cut back, 3 bases at V and 0 bases at J, with 11 bases in the middle. The CDR3 covers 15 residues. The germline CDR1 and CDR2 sequences are KGHSH and LQKENI. CDR3 in DNA: TGTGCCAGCTCACCGTTATTGCAGATGAACACTGAAGCTTTCTTT. It specifies CASSPLLQMNTEAFF.

This clone was seen a few times. The chain carries TRBV6-1 and TRBJ1-2; weak D call: TRBD1 (5 bases). V was trimmed by 3 bases and J by 2 bases, leaving 13 bases between them. The length of the CDR3 is 15 residues. Looked up from germline, CDR1 is MNHNS and CDR2 is SASEGT. The CDR3 bases are TGTGCCAGCAGTGACCCCGACTCAGGGAACTATGGCTACACCTTC. Its protein product is CASSDPDSGNYGYTF.

CDR3 sequence (DNA): TGCGCCAGCAGCTTAACAACAGGGTGGTACACCGGGGAGCTGTTTTTT. Its translation: CASSLTTGWYTGELFF. This chain links TRBV5-1 with TRBJ2-2; tentatively, D is TRBD1 (6 bases). This CDR3 spans 16 amino acids. V lost 2 bases and J 3 bases, leaving 14 bases between the germline ends. Germline values: CDR1 SGHRS, CDR2 YFSETQ.

The chain has TRBV4-1 and TRBJ1-3, with D perhaps matching TRBD1 (6 bases). The germline CDR1 and CDR2 sequences are MGHRA and YSYEKL. V was clipped by 8 bases and J by 3 bases, with 14 bases between them. This CDR3 is built from 14 residues. This CDR3 is CASCASDSGNTIYF. The CDR3 DNA reads as TGCGCCAGCTGCGCTTCGGACAGTGGAAACACCATATATTTT.

The chain has TRBV14 and TRBJ2-5; 12 bases are a match to TRBD2. The germline V gene encodes CDR1 SGHDN and CDR2 FVKESK. This CDR3 comprises 17 residues. J was trimmed by 6 bases and V by 0 bases; bases with no gene match: 8. For the CDR3, the DNA is TGTGCCAGCAGCCAAGATAAACTAGCGGGAGGCGGGAAGACCCAGTACTTC. It is translated as CASSQDKLAGGGKTQYF.